One and the same sample provided the 14 T cell receptor beta chains below, sequenced in a study of shared clonotypes between healthy human individuals (dated by TCRdb to about 2020). Libraries were constructed by the immunoSEQ multiplex PCR assay. TCRdb took over this immuneACCESS table, retaining in-frame rearrangements with V and J assigned. Such tables are incomplete; in checked studies, under half of the missing clones stem from an unresolved V gene, and the remainder is unexplained. In this sample the table shows more than 2,000,000 clones, approximately 94% of which occur a single time. About 0.13% of the sample is in the top ten clones. Sequencing used naive CD4+ T cells sorted from blood. Per the publication, the cell subset or site label means: CD45RA+ positively selected. These receptors originate from a man younger than 35 in good health.

The V and J genes are TRBV2 and TRBJ1-6; no definite D call. Germline V CDR1 and CDR2: SNHLY, FYNNEI. Trimming took 6 bases from V and 10 from J, leaving 16 bases between them. The CDR3 length is 14 residues. CDR3 bases: TGTGCCAGCAGGGTGGGTGATGCTTACTCACCCCTCCACTTT. Translating it yields CASRVGDAYSPLHF.

The CDR3 loop reads CASSSRQGPDTQYF. CDR3 in DNA: TGTGCCAGCAGCTCCCGACAGGGGCCAGATACGCAGTATTTT. The chain links TRBV5-4 to TRBJ2-3; TRBD1 matches at 8 bases. V shed 3 bases and J 4 bases; nucleotides not matched to a gene: 4. CDR3 size: 14 residues. The germline gives CDR1 SGHNT, CDR2 YYREEE (reference sequence).

The CDR3 DNA reads TGTGCCAGCTCACCACCCGGCAGCTTCGAGCAGTACTTC. It translates to CASSPPGSFEQYF. The rearrangement links TRBV18 to TRBJ2-7; no clear D. This CDR3 spans 13 amino acids. Germline assignment: CDR1 KGHSH and CDR2 LQKENI. V gave up 0 bases and J gave up 6 bases, with 9 bases separating them.

The rearrangement joins TRBV7-8 to TRBJ1-1; unclear D gene. The V gene lost 2 bases and the J gene lost 2 bases, with 24 bases spanning the gap. Germline assignment: CDR1 SGHVS and CDR2 FQNEAQ. The length of the CDR3 is 19 residues. The CDR3 DNA follows: TGTGCCAGCAGCTTATATCCGAAAGGGTTCCCCCGTACTAACACTGAAGCTTTCTTT. It codes for CASSLYPKGFPRTNTEAFF.

This chain uses TRBV6-6 with TRBJ1-5, with a tentative D call TRBD1 (6 bases). V was shortened by 10 bases and J by 2 bases, with 15 bases between the two germline ends. Germline CDR1 is MNHNY and CDR2 is SVGAGI (reference sequence). The CDR3 length is 14 residues. CDR3 in DNA: TGTGCCACCAAACAGGGATCGGGCAATCAGCCCCAGCATTTT. Translation: CATKQGSGNQPQHF.

With respect to this clone: Other nucleotide sequences from this sample produce the same CDR3. V is TRBV9 and J is TRBJ2-2, with D possibly matching TRBD2 (6 bases). Trimming took 0 bases from V and 5 from J, leaving 11 bases between them. Germline V gives CDR1 SGDLS, CDR2 YYNGEE. CDR3 length: 15 residues. CDR3 in amino acids: CASSVDGGGTGELFF. CDR3 sequence (DNA): TGTGCCAGCAGCGTAGACGGGGGTGGAACCGGGGAGCTGTTTTTT. Complete variable domain (other parts from reference TRBV9 and TRBJ2-2): DSGVTQTPKHLITATGQRVTLRCSPRSGDLSVYWYQQSLDQGLQFLIQYYNGEERAKGNILERFSAQQFPDLHSELNLSSLELGDSALYFCASSVDGGGTGELFFGEGSRLTVL.

The chain recombines TRBV28 with TRBJ1-3; D is perhaps TRBD1 (5 bases). V was clipped by 3 bases and J by 0 bases, with 12 bases between them. Per the germline V gene, CDR1 is MDHEN and CDR2 is SYDVKM. CDR3 length: 16 residues. CDR3: CASSFRGYISGNTIYF. The CDR3 region has the DNA TGTGCCAGCAGTTTTAGGGGATACATCTCTGGAAACACCATATATTTT.

The CDR3 here is CASSLTVTGVLYGYTF. DNA of the CDR3: TGCGCCAGCAGCTTAACCGTGACAGGGGTCCTCTATGGCTACACCTTC. This chain uses TRBV5-1 with TRBJ1-2, with 8 positions matching TRBD1. The CDR3 totals 16 residues. CDR1 is SGHRS and CDR2 is YFSETQ in the germline V gene. With V trimmed by 2 bases and J by 4 bases, 10 bases remained unmatched.

For this clone: Other DNA sequences in this specimen translate into the identical CDR3. The chain uses TRBV11-2 and TRBJ1-6; D call uncertain. Per germline, CDR1 SGHAT and CDR2 FQNNGV. Trimming took 3 bases from V and 0 from J, leaving 6 bases between them. The CDR3 length is 15 residues. The CDR3 spells CASSLGSSYNSPLHF. In DNA, the CDR3 is TGTGCCAGCAGCTTGGGGAGCTCCTATAATTCACCCCTCCACTTT.

The J gene is TRBJ1-2, the V gene TRBV28; 7 positions match TRBD1. The J segment lost 8 bases and the V segment lost 4 bases, leaving 7 bases of the junction unmatched. CDR3 size: 13 residues. CDR1 MDHEN and CDR2 SYDVKM come from the germline V gene. The CDR3 reads CASSSSTGSGYTF. The CDR3, as DNA: TGTGCCAGCAGTTCCTCGACAGGGTCGGGCTACACCTTC.

This sequence joins TRBV28 and TRBJ2-7; 8 bases are a match to TRBD1. The germline V gene has CDR1 MDHEN and CDR2 SYDVKM. The length of the CDR3 is 15 residues. The V segment lost 4 bases and the J segment 2 bases; nucleotides outside the gene matches: 7. The CDR3 nucleotides are TGTGCCAGCAGTTCCCCGACAGGGGTGGCCTACGAGCAGTACTTC. It codes for CASSSPTGVAYEQYF.

The chain uses TRBV11-2 and TRBJ2-7; D might be TRBD1 (5 bases). The CDR3 loop spans 16 amino acids. Germline V CDR1 and CDR2: SGHAT, FQNNGV. The V end was cut by 1 base, the J end by 3 bases, with 16 bases between. CDR3 nucleotide sequence: TGTGCCAGCAGCTTAGTTAAGGGGCCAAGGTACTACGAGCAGTACTTC. Translated: CASSLVKGPRYYEQYF. Using reference TRBV11-2 and TRBJ2-7 for the parts outside the CDR3, the full variable domain is EAGVAQSPRYKIIEKRQSVAFWCNPISGHATLYWYQQILGQGPKLLIQFQNNGVVDDSQLPKDRFSAERLKGVDSTLKIQPAKLEDSAVYLCASSLVKGPRYYEQYFGPGTRLTVT.

The chain links TRBV5-6 to TRBJ2-2; no firm D call. Germline values: CDR1 SGHDT, CDR2 YYEEEE. The CDR3 totals 13 residues. Trimming shortened V by 2 bases and J by 1 base, and 3 bases separated the two germline ends. CDR3 amino acids: CASSFENTGELFF. In DNA form, the CDR3 reads TGTGCCAGCAGCTTTGAGAACACCGGGGAGCTGTTTTTT.

The sample holds one count of this clone. The rearrangement joins TRBV6-6 to TRBJ1-4; D may be TRBD1 (6 bases). V dropped 6 bases and J dropped 7 bases, with 15 bases sitting between them. Per the germline V gene, CDR1 is MNHNY and CDR2 is SVGAGI (reference sequence). The CDR3 is 14 amino acids. CDR3 nucleotide sequence: TGTGCCAGCAGCCCTCCAGGGGCGGGTGAAAAACTGTTTTTT. It codes for CASSPPGAGEKLFF.